These T cell receptor beta chains were read from a single sample in a study of cytotoxic CD8 clonotypes in ibrutinib-treated CLL. Repertoires were generated with immunoSEQ multiplex PCR, while TCRdb's copy carries only in-frame clones and drops some. The sample gives approximately 15,000 clones, around 80% of which show up once; more than 15% is in the top ten. This specimen was PBMCs, taken before ibrutinib treatment. The receptors shown here come from a human donor with chronic lymphocytic leukemia. Both conserved end residues are part of each CDR3. D genes are given only for firm matches. The listing skips clone size in some rows; elsewhere it reads once, few, many or a size class.

D gene: TRBD2
J gene: TRBJ2-1
V gene: TRBV11-2
clone size: .
CDR3 DNA: TGTGCCAGCAGCGTCGGGACTACCCGCTACAATGAGCAGTTCTTC
CDR3 protein: CASSVGTTRYNEQFF

D gene: TRBD2
J gene: TRBJ2-3
V gene: TRBV11-2
clone size: .
CDR3 DNA: TGTGCCAGCAGCTCCGTTTTCGAGCGGGAATGGGATACGCAGTATTTT
CDR3 protein: CASSSVFEREWDTQYF

D gene: TRBD1
J gene: TRBJ2-7
V gene: TRBV10-3
clone size: .
CDR3 DNA: TGTGCCATCAGTGTCCCCGGGACAGGGGGCTTGAAGCAGTACTTC
CDR3 protein: CAISVPGTGGLKQYF

D gene: .
J gene: TRBJ1-2
V gene: TRBV7-9
clone size: .
CDR3 DNA: TGTGCCAGCAGTGGCGGTCGGATCAGTTATGGCTACACCTTC
CDR3 protein: CASSGGRISYGYTF

D gene: .
J gene: TRBJ2-3
V gene: TRBV28
clone size: .
CDR3 DNA: TGTGCCAGCAGTTTCATGGGGGATACGCAGTATTTT
CDR3 protein: CASSFMGDTQYF

D gene: TRBD2
J gene: TRBJ2-7
V gene: TRBV7-2
clone size: .
CDR3 DNA: TGTGCCAGCAGCCCGTTTAGAGCGGGAGGGGGTGAGCAGTACTTC
CDR3 protein: CASSPFRAGGGEQYF

D gene: TRBD2
J gene: TRBJ2-7
V gene: TRBV2
clone size: .
CDR3 DNA: TGTGCCAGCAGTGAAGATCGGGTAGCGGGAGGCCACACCTACGAGCAGTACTTC
CDR3 protein: CASSEDRVAGGHTYEQYF

D gene: TRBD1
J gene: TRBJ2-7
V gene: TRBV29-1
clone size: .
CDR3 DNA: TGCAGCGTTGAATTTACAGGGGGCCCCTACGAGCAGTACTTC
CDR3 protein: CSVEFTGGPYEQYF

D gene: .
J gene: TRBJ2-1
V gene: TRBV9
clone size: .
CDR3 DNA: TGTGCCAGCAGCGTATTGGGGAGCTCCTACAATGAGCAGTTCTTC
CDR3 protein: CASSVLGSSYNEQFF

D gene: TRBD1
J gene: TRBJ2-7
V gene: TRBV27
clone size: .
CDR3 DNA: TGTGCCAGCAGTCCCTGGACAGGTTACGAGCAGTACTTC
CDR3 protein: CASSPWTGYEQYF

D gene: TRBD1
J gene: TRBJ1-4
V gene: TRBV11-1
clone size: .
CDR3 DNA: TGTGCCAGCAGCTCCACGGGACAGGGGAACGAAAAACTGTTTTTT
CDR3 protein: CASSSTGQGNEKLFF

D gene: .
J gene: TRBJ2-5
V gene: TRBV5-4
clone size: few
CDR3 DNA: TGTGCCAGCAGCTCGAAGGACAGCTTCCAAGAGACCCAGTACTTC
CDR3 protein: CASSSKDSFQETQYF

D gene: .
J gene: TRBJ1-5
V gene: TRBV5-8
clone size: .
CDR3 DNA: TGTGCCAGCAGCACCGGACGGACTAGCAATCAGCCCCAGCATTTT
CDR3 protein: CASSTGRTSNQPQHF

D gene: .
J gene: TRBJ2-7
V gene: TRBV27
clone size: .
CDR3 DNA: TGTGCCAGCAGTCAGGGGGGGACCTACGAGCAGTACTTC
CDR3 protein: CASSQGGTYEQYF

D gene: .
J gene: TRBJ2-7
V gene: TRBV19
clone size: .
CDR3 DNA: TGTGCCAGTAGTATAGCTGGCAGGGGAACCTACGAGCAGTACTTC
CDR3 protein: CASSIAGRGTYEQYF

D gene: .
J gene: TRBJ2-5
V gene: TRBV27
clone size: .
CDR3 DNA: TGTGCCAGCAGTTTCGCGGGACAACAAGAGACCCAGTACTTC
CDR3 protein: CASSFAGQQETQYF

D gene: TRBD1
J gene: TRBJ1-2
V gene: TRBV14
clone size: .
CDR3 DNA: TGTGCCAGCAGCCAGGACAGGGACATCGGTGGCTACACCTTC
CDR3 protein: CASSQDRDIGGYTF

D gene: .
J gene: TRBJ2-3
V gene: TRBV6-5
clone size: .
CDR3 DNA: TGTGCCAGCAGTTACGCAGATACGCAGTATTTT
CDR3 protein: CASSYADTQYF

D gene: TRBD2
J gene: TRBJ2-5
V gene: TRBV15
clone size: .
CDR3 DNA: TGTGCCACCAGCGGGGATCAAGCGGGAGCGGGGGAGACCCAGTACTTC
CDR3 protein: CATSGDQAGAGETQYF

D gene: TRBD2
J gene: TRBJ2-5
V gene: TRBV7-3
clone size: .
CDR3 DNA: TGTGCCAGCAGCGCGCTAGCGGGAGGGGAAGGGACCCAGTACTTC
CDR3 protein: CASSALAGGEGTQYF

D gene: .
J gene: TRBJ1-5
V gene: TRBV27
clone size: .
CDR3 DNA: TGTGCCAGCAGAGGTGAAGGGAATAGCAATCAGCCCCAGCATTTT
CDR3 protein: CASRGEGNSNQPQHF

D gene: .
J gene: TRBJ2-7
V gene: TRBV14
clone size: few
CDR3 DNA: TGTGCCAGCCGTCTTGGCGGCTCCTACGAGCAGTACTTC
CDR3 protein: CASRLGGSYEQYF

D gene: .
J gene: TRBJ2-1
V gene: TRBV15
clone size: .
CDR3 DNA: TGTGCCACCAGCGACTCCCACGGGGGGCAGTTCTTC
CDR3 protein: CATSDSHGGQFF

D gene: .
J gene: TRBJ2-7
V gene: TRBV19
clone size: .
CDR3 DNA: TGTGCCAGTAGTAGGGGCTACGAGCAGTACTTC
CDR3 protein: CASSRGYEQYF

D gene: .
J gene: TRBJ2-7
V gene: TRBV7-8
clone size: .
CDR3 DNA: TGTGCCAGCAGCTTAAGCCCGAAGAGCTCCTACGAGCAGTACTTC
CDR3 protein: CASSLSPKSSYEQYF

D gene: TRBD2
J gene: TRBJ2-7
V gene: TRBV19
clone size: few
CDR3 DNA: TGTGCCAGTAGTCCCCGACTAGCGGGGAAGGGCAACTACGAGCAGTACTTC
CDR3 protein: CASSPRLAGKGNYEQYF

D gene: .
J gene: TRBJ2-7
V gene: TRBV27
clone size: .
CDR3 DNA: TGTGCCAGCAGTTTGGTAGACAACTCCTACGAGCAGTACTTC
CDR3 protein: CASSLVDNSYEQYF

D gene: TRBD2
J gene: TRBJ2-7
V gene: TRBV11-3
clone size: .
CDR3 DNA: TGTGCCAGCAGCCCCGGGACTAGCGGGGTCTACGAGCAGTACTTC
CDR3 protein: CASSPGTSGVYEQYF

D gene: TRBD1
J gene: TRBJ1-1
V gene: TRBV7-2
clone size: once
CDR3 DNA: TGTGCCAGCAGCTCCCGGACAGGACGGGGGAACACTGAAGCTTTCTTT
CDR3 protein: CASSSRTGRGNTEAFF

D gene: .
J gene: TRBJ2-7
V gene: TRBV19
clone size: .
CDR3 DNA: TGTGCCAGTGGTTCAGGGTACGAGCAGTACTTC
CDR3 protein: CASGSGYEQYF

D gene: .
J gene: TRBJ2-7
V gene: TRBV28
clone size: .
CDR3 DNA: TGTGCCAGCAGTTTAGGGAACTACGAGCAGTACTTC
CDR3 protein: CASSLGNYEQYF

D gene: .
J gene: TRBJ1-2
V gene: TRBV19
clone size: .
CDR3 DNA: TGTGCCAGTAGTATACCGATGGGCAGCAACTATGGCTACACCTTC
CDR3 protein: CASSIPMGSNYGYTF

D gene: .
J gene: TRBJ1-1
V gene: TRBV29-1
clone size: .
CDR3 DNA: TGCAGCGCCCGTTGGGCTGGCACTGAAGCTTTCTTT
CDR3 protein: CSARWAGTEAFF

D gene: .
J gene: TRBJ2-7
V gene: TRBV28
clone size: .
CDR3 DNA: TGTGCCAGCAGTTTATTCCTTTACCCGCATTACGAGCAGTACTTC
CDR3 protein: CASSLFLYPHYEQYF

D gene: .
J gene: TRBJ1-1
V gene: TRBV18
clone size: .
CDR3 DNA: TGTGCCAGCTCACCTGTCGGCGAGATGAACACTGAAGCTTTCTTT
CDR3 protein: CASSPVGEMNTEAFF

D gene: .
J gene: TRBJ1-2
V gene: TRBV5-1
clone size: few
CDR3 DNA: TGCGCCAGCGCCCGGGTGGGGACACCGTTCTATGGCTACACCTTC
CDR3 protein: CASARVGTPFYGYTF

D gene: .
J gene: TRBJ2-2
V gene: TRBV5-4
clone size: .
CDR3 DNA: TGTGCCAGCAGAACACAGGGCCGGGGTACCCGCACCGGGGAGCTGTTTTTT
CDR3 protein: CASRTQGRGTRTGELFF

D gene: .
J gene: TRBJ1-3
V gene: TRBV9
clone size: once
CDR3 DNA: TGTGCCAGCAGCGTAGACCGCAGGGGCTCTGGAAACACCATATATTTT
CDR3 protein: CASSVDRRGSGNTIYF

D gene: .
J gene: TRBJ2-7
V gene: TRBV2
clone size: .
CDR3 DNA: TGTGCCAGCAGTGAATTCAGGGCGTCCGCCGAGCAGTACTTC
CDR3 protein: CASSEFRASAEQYF

D gene: .
J gene: TRBJ1-1
V gene: TRBV19
clone size: .
CDR3 DNA: TGTGCCAGTAGACGCCGGGACCCGAACACTGAAGCTTTCTTT
CDR3 protein: CASRRRDPNTEAFF

D gene: .
J gene: TRBJ2-5
V gene: TRBV27
clone size: .
CDR3 DNA: TGTGCCAGCTCCCTCTCACCCGGAGGAGAGACCCAGTACTTC
CDR3 protein: CASSLSPGGETQYF

D gene: TRBD2
J gene: TRBJ2-3
V gene: TRBV5-1
clone size: .
CDR3 DNA: TGCGCCAGCAGCTTGTCACTAGCGGGAGGCCCTGTTAGCACAGATACGCAGTATTTT
CDR3 protein: CASSLSLAGGPVSTDTQYF

D gene: .
J gene: TRBJ1-3
V gene: TRBV18
clone size: .
CDR3 DNA: TGTGCCAGCTCACCCCCAGGGGACTTCTCTGGAAACACCATATATTTT
CDR3 protein: CASSPPGDFSGNTIYF

D gene: .
J gene: TRBJ2-7
V gene: TRBV27
clone size: .
CDR3 DNA: TGTGCCAGCATGGGGGGGGCCTCCTACGAGCAGTACTTC
CDR3 protein: CASMGGASYEQYF

D gene: .
J gene: TRBJ2-2
V gene: TRBV6-5
clone size: .
CDR3 DNA: TGTGCCAGCAAAACTAGCACCGGGGAGCTGTTTTTT
CDR3 protein: CASKTSTGELFF

D gene: TRBD1
J gene: TRBJ1-2
V gene: TRBV11-2
clone size: .
CDR3 DNA: TGTGCCAGCAGCTTAGTCCAGGGGGCGCAACGTGGCTACACCTTC
CDR3 protein: CASSLVQGAQRGYTF

D gene: .
J gene: TRBJ1-2
V gene: TRBV9
clone size: .
CDR3 DNA: TGTGCCAGCAGCGTAGATCTCTATCAGAGGGTGGATGGCTACACCTTC
CDR3 protein: CASSVDLYQRVDGYTF

D gene: TRBD2
J gene: TRBJ2-1
V gene: TRBV5-1
clone size: .
CDR3 DNA: TGCGCCAGCAGCTCCGGACTTCTAGCGGGGGCCTACAATGAGCAGTTCTTC
CDR3 protein: CASSSGLLAGAYNEQFF

D gene: .
J gene: TRBJ2-1
V gene: TRBV21-1
clone size: .
CDR3 DNA: TGTGCCAGCAGCAAGGGGGGGGACTGCTCCTACAATGAGCAGTTCTTC
CDR3 protein: CASSKGGDCSYNEQFF

D gene: TRBD1
J gene: TRBJ1-1
V gene: TRBV27
clone size: .
CDR3 DNA: TGTGCCAGCAGTAAGCCGGGACAGCTTCCGAACACTGAAGCTTTCTTT
CDR3 protein: CASSKPGQLPNTEAFF